This TCR beta chain was sequenced for a study of beta chain features in type 1 diabetes. Notes on the study in general: Type 1 diabetes patients showed fewer insertions and more deletions at VDJ junctions.

Sequenced material consisted of expressed TCRB transcripts (all of the isolated RNA was reverse transcribed). Using immunoSEQ multiplex PCR, the repertoire was profiled, and TCRdb retains in-frame clones only, with some absent. The sample yields over 350,000 clones, roughly 16% seen once. Turning to this clone: The target antigen is unknown.

The V gene lost 8 bases and the J gene lost 2 bases, with 15 bases spanning the gap. Germline values: CDR1 MDHEN, CDR2 SYDVKM. The CDR3 is made up of 15 amino acids. Sequencing was done on a sample of naive CD4+ T cells from blood. The sequence was collected from a young woman in good health. This chain links TRBV28 with TRBJ1-4; D call uncertain. In DNA form, the CDR3 reads TGTGCCAGCGGTCCGGGTTTCATGACTAATGAAAAACTGTTTTTT. Amino acids: CASGPGFMTNEKLFF. The whole variable domain, remainder taken from reference TRBV28 and TRBJ1-4, is DVKVTQSSRYLVKRTGEKVFLECVQDMDHENMFWYRQDPGLGLRLIYFSYDVKMKEKGDIPEGYSVSREKKERFSLILESASTNQTSMYLCASGPGFMTNEKLFFGSGTQLSVL.